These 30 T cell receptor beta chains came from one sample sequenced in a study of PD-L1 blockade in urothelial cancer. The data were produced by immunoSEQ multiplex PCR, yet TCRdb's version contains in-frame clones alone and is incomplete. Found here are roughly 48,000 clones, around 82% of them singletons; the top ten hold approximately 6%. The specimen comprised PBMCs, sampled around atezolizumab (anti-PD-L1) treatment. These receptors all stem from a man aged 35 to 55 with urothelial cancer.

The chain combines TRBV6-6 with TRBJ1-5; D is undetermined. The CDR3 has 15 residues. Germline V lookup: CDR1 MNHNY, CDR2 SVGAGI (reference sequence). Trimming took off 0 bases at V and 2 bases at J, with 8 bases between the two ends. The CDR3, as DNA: TGTGCCAGCAGTTACTCAGGAGGTGGCAATCAGCCCCAGCATTTT. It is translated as CASSYSGGGNQPQHF.

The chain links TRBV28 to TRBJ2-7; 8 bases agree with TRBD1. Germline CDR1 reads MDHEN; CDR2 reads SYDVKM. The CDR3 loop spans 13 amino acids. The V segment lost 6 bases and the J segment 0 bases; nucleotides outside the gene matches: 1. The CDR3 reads CASRGTGSYEQYF. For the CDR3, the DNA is TGTGCCAGCAGAGGGACAGGCTCCTACGAGCAGTACTTC.

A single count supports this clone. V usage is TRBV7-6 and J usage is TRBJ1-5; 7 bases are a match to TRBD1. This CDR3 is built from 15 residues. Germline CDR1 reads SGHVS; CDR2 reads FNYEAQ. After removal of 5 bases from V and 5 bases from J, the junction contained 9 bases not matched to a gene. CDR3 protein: CASSQGGPRDQPQHF. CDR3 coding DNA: TGTGCCAGCAGCCAGGGGGGACCAAGGGATCAGCCCCAGCATTTT.

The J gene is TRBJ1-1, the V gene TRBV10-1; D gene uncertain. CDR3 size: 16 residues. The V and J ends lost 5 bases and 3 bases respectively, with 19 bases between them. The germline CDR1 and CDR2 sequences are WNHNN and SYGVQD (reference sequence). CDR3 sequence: CASSPVAAGLDTEAFF. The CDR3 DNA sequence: TGCGCCAGCAGTCCGGTCGCCGCAGGCTTGGACACTGAAGCTTTCTTT.

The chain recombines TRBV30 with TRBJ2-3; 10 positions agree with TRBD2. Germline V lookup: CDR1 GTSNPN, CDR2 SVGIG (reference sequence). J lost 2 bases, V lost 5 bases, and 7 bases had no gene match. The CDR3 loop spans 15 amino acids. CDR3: CAWGRAGGNTDTQYF. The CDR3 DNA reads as TGTGCCTGGGGGCGAGCGGGAGGGAACACAGATACGCAGTATTTT.

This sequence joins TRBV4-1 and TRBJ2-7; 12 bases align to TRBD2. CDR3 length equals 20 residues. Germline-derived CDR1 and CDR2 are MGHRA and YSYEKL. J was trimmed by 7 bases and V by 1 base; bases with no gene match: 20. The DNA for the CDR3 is TGCGCCAGCAGCCAAGCTGGGCGGGCTAGCGGGAGGGCCTGGGGCGAAGAGCAGTACTTC. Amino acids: CASSQAGRASGRAWGEEQYF.

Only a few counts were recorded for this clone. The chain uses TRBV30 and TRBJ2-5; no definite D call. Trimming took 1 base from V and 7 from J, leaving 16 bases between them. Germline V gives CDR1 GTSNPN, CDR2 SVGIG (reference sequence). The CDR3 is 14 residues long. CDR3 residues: CAWSAQWVSGTQYF. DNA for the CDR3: TGTGCCTGGAGTGCACAGTGGGTGAGTGGGACCCAGTACTTC.

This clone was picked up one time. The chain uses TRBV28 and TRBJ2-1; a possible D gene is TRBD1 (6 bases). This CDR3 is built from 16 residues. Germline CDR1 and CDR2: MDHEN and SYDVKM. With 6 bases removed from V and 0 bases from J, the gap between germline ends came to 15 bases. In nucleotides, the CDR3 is TGTGCCAGCAGCCATTCAGGGGAGAGCTCCTACAATGAGCAGTTCTTC. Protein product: CASSHSGESSYNEQFF. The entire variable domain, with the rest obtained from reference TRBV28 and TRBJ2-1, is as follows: DVKVTQSSRYLVKRTGEKVFLECVQDMDHENMFWYRQDPGLGLRLIYFSYDVKMKEKGDIPEGYSVSREKKERFSLILESASTNQTSMYLCASSHSGESSYNEQFFGPGTRLTVL.

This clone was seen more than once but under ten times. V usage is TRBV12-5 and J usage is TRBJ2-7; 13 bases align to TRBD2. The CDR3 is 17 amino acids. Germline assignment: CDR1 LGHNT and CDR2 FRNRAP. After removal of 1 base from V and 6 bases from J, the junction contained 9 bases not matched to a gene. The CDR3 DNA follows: TGTGCTAGTGGTTTGGCCCCCGCACTAGCGGGAGGGCGCGAGCAGTACTTC. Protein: CASGLAPALAGGREQYF.

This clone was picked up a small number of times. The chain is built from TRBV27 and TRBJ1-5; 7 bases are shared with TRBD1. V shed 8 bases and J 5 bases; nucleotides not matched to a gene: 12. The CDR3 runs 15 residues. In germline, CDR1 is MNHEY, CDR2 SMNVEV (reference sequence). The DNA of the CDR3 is TGTGCCAGCCGACCAAGACAGGGTGGGCATCAGCCCCAGCATTTT. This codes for CASRPRQGGHQPQHF.

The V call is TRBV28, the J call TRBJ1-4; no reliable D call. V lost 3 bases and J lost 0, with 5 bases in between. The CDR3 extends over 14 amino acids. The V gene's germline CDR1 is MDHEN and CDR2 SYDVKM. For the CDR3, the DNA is TGTGCCAGCAGTTTTCAGACAACTAATGAAAAACTGTTTTTT. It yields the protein CASSFQTTNEKLFF.

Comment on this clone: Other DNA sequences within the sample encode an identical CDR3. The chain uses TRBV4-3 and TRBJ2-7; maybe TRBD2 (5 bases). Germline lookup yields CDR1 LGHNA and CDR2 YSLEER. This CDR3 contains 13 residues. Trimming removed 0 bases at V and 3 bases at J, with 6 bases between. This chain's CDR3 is CASSQDRGYEQYF. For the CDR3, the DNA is TGCGCCAGCAGCCAAGACCGGGGCTACGAGCAGTACTTC.

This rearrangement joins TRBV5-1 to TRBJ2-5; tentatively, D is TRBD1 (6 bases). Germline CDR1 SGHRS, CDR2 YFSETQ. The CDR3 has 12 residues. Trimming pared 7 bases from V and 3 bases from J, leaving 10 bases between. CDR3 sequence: CASGGREETQYF. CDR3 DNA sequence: TGCGCCAGCGGGGGCCGGGAAGAGACCCAGTACTTC.

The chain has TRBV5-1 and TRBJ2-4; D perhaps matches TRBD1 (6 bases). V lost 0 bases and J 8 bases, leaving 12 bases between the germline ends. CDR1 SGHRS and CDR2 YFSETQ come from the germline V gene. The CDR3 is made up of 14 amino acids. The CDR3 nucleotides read TGCGCCAGCAGCTTGGGGGTCCCAGGGGACATTCAGTACTTC. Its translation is CASSLGVPGDIQYF.

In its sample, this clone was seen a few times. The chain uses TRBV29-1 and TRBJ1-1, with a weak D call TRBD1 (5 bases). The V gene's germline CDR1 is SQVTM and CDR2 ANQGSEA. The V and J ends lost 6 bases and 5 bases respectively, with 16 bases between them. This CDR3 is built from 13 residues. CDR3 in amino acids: CSVQGGEGTEAFF. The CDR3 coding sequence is TGCAGCGTCCAGGGAGGGGAGGGAACTGAAGCTTTCTTT.

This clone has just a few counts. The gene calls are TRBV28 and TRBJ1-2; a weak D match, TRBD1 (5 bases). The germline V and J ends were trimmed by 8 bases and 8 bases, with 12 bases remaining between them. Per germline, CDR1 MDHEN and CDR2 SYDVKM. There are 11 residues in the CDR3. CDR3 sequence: CASGGIAGYTF. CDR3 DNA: TGTGCCAGCGGGGGGATAGCCGGCTACACCTTC.

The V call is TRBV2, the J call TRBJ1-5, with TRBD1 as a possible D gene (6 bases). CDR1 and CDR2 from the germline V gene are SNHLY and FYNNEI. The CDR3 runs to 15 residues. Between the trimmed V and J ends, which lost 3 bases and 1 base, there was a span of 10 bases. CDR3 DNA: TGTGCCAGCAGTGACCAGGGGTTGAGCAATCAGCCCCAGCATTTT. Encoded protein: CASSDQGLSNQPQHF.

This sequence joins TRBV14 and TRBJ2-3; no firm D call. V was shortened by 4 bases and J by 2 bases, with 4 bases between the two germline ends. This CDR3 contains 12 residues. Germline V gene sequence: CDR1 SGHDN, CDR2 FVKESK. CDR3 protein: CASSRVTDTQYF. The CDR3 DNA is TGTGCCAGCAGCCGAGTCACAGATACGCAGTATTTT.

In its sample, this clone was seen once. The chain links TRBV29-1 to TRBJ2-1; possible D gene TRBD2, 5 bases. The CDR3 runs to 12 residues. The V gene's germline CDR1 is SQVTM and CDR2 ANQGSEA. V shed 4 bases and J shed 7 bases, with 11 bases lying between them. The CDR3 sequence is CSVAGKPNEQFF. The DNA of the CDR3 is TGCAGCGTTGCCGGGAAGCCAAATGAGCAGTTCTTC.

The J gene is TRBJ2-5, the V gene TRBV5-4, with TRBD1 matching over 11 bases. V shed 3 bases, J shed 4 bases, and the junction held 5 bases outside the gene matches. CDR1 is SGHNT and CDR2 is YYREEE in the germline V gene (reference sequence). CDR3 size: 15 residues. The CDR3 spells CASSSGGQGGETQYF. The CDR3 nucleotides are TGTGCCAGCAGCTCGGGGGGACAGGGGGGAGAGACCCAGTACTTC.

CDR3 sequence: CASSLDRGTYEQYF. The CDR3 bases are TGTGCCAGCAGCTTAGATCGGGGGACCTACGAGCAGTACTTC. The gene calls are TRBV7-2 and TRBJ2-7, with D maybe TRBD2 (6 bases). This CDR3 is built from 14 residues. Trimming pared 1 base from V and 2 bases from J, leaving 9 bases between. Per the germline V gene, CDR1 is SGHTA and CDR2 is FQGNSA.

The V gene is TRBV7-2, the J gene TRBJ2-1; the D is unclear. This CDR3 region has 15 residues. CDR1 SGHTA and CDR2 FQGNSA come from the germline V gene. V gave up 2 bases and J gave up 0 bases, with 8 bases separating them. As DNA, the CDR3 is TGTGCCAGCAGCTTATATGCGAGCTCCTACAATGAGCAGTTCTTC. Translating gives CASSLYASSYNEQFF.

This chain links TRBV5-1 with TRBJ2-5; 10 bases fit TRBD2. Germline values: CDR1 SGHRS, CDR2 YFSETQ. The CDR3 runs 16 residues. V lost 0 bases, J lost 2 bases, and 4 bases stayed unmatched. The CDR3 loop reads CASSLVASGGQETQYF. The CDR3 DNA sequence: TGCGCCAGCAGCTTGGTAGCTAGCGGGGGACAAGAGACCCAGTACTTC.

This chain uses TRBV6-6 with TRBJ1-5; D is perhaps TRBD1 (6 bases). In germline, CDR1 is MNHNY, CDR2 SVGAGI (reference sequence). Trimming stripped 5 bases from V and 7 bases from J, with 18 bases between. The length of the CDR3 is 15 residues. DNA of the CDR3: TGTGCCAGCAGTGCCCCCCGGGGGGGCCGGCAGCCCCAGCATTTT. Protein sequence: CASSAPRGGRQPQHF.

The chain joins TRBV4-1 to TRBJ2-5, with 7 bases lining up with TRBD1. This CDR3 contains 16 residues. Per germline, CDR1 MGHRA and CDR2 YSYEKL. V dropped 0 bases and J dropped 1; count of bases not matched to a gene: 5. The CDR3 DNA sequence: TGCGCCAGCAGCCAAGATCCCCCAGGGGGCCAAGAGACCCAGTACTTC. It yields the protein CASSQDPPGGQETQYF.

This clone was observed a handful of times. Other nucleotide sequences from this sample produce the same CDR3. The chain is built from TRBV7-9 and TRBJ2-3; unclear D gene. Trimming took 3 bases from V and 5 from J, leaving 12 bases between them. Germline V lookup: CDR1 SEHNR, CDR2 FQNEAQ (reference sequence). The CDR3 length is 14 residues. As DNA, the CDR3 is TGTGCCAGCAGCTTCTTGATTAGCCGAGATACGCAGTATTTT. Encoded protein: CASSFLISRDTQYF.

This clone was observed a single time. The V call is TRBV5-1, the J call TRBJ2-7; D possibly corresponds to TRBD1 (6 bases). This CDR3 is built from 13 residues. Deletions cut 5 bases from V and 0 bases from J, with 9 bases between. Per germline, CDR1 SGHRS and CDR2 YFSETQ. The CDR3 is CASRSDSSYEQYF. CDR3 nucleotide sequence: TGCGCCAGCAGATCGGACAGCTCCTACGAGCAGTACTTC.

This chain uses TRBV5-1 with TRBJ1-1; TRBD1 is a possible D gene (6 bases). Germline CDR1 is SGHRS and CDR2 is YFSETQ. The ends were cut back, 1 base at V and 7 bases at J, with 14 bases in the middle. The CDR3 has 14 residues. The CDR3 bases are TGCGCCAGCAGCTTGTATAGGGCAGGGGTTGAAGCTTTCTTT. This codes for CASSLYRAGVEAFF.

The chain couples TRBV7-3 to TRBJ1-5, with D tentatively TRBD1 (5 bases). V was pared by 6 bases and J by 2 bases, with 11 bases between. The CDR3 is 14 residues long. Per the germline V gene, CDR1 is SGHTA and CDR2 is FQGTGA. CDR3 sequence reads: CASRTGFGNQPQHF. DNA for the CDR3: TGTGCCAGCAGAACAGGCTTTGGCAATCAGCCCCAGCATTTT.

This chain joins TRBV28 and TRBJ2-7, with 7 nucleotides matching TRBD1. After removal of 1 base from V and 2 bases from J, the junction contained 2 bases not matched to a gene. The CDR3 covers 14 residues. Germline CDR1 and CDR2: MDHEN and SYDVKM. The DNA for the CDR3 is TGTGCCAGCAGTTTATCGGGACAGCCCTACGAGCAGTACTTC. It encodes CASSLSGQPYEQYF.